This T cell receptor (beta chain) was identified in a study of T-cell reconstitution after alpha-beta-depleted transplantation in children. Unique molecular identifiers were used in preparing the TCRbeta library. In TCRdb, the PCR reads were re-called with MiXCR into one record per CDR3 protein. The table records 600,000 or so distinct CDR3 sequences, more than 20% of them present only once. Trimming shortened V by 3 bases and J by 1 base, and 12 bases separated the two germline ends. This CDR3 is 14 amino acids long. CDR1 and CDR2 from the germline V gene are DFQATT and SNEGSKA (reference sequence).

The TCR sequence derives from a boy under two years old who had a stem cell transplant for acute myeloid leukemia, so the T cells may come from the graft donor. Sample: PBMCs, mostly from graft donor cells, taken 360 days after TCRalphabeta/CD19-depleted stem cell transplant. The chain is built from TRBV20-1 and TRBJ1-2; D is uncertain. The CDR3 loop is CSARAQGSNYGYTF. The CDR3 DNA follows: TGCAGTGCTAGGGCCCAAGGGAGTAACTATGGCTACACCTTC.